Listed here is a single T cell receptor (beta chain). As yet, its antigen is unknown. Germline assignment: CDR1 SGHNT and CDR2 YENEEA. This CDR3 comprises 17 residues. The germline V and J ends were trimmed by 0 bases and 0 bases, with 12 bases remaining between them. Repeated repertoire sampling spanned the course of chemoradiotherapy. TCRdb's table, derived via immunoSEQ multiplex PCR, lists solely in-frame clones and lacks some. The profile shows around 9,200 clones, about three quarters of them singletons. The sample is drawn from a study of chemoradiotherapy in HPV16-positive cancers. The study's findings and limits: For HPV16-positive patients, expanding HPV-responsive T cells associated with longer recurrence-free survival. During treatment, candidate HPV-specific clones and E7-related motifs expanded in tumor.

This chain links TRBV11-3 with TRBJ1-3; D is undetermined. Sequences were derived from tumor tissue, sampled from a patient who underwent chemoradiotherapy. The source of this sequence is a human donor with HPV-associated anogenital cancer. CDR3 sequence: CASSLDGRPSSGNTIYF. The CDR3 DNA reads TGTGCCAGCAGCTTAGACGGACGCCCGAGCTCTGGAAACACCATATATTTT. The variable domain in full, with the rest retrieved from reference TRBV11-3 and TRBJ1-3, is EAGVVQSPRYKIIEKKQPVAFWCNPISGHNTLYWYLQNLGQGPELLIRYENEEAVDDSQLPKDRFSAERLKGVDSTLKIQPAELGDSAVYLCASSLDGRPSSGNTIYFGEGSWLTVV.